Shown below are 9 T cell receptor beta chains from a single sample sequenced in a study of T cell responses to AZD1222 COVID-19 vaccine. Method: immunoSEQ multiplex PCR; TCRdb's copy keeps in-frame clones and lacks some. The sample shows tens of thousands of clones, 80% of them seen only once. The sample consisted of peripheral blood, taken on day 0 of AZD1222 vaccination. These receptors all come from an adult in good health.

By frequency in the sample, this clone is medium-sized. The rearrangement joins TRBV13 to TRBJ2-5; no definite D call. V dropped 5 bases and J dropped 5 bases, with 15 bases sitting between them. The germline V gene encodes CDR1 PRHDT and CDR2 FYEKMQ (reference sequence). This CDR3 comprises 14 residues. The CDR3 nucleotides read TGTGCCAGCAGCCCATGGCCCCGGTGGGAGACCCAGTACTTC. This gives the protein CASSPWPRWETQYF.

The V and J genes are TRBV5-4 and TRBJ2-3; 11 bases are shared with TRBD2. This CDR3 region has 16 residues. Germline V gene sequence: CDR1 SGHNT, CDR2 YYREEE (reference sequence). The V and J ends lost 6 bases and 2 bases, in that order; junction bases with no gene match: 8. The CDR3 is CASNLGLAANTDTQYF. CDR3 coding DNA: TGTGCCAGCAACCTGGGACTAGCGGCTAACACAGATACGCAGTATTTT.

The chain uses TRBV3-1 (or the pseudogene TRBV3-2) and TRBJ2-2, with D possibly TRBD1 on 6 matching bases. Trimming removed 4 bases from V and 5 bases from J, with 14 bases in between. CDR1 LGHDT and CDR2 YNNKEL come from the germline V gene (reference sequence). The CDR3 is made up of 15 amino acids. The CDR3 is CASSRQDLGTGELFF. In nucleotides, the CDR3 is TGTGCCAGCAGCCGACAGGACTTGGGGACCGGGGAGCTGTTTTTT.

The rearrangement links TRBV12-3 or TRBV12-4 to TRBJ2-3; D remains ambiguous. The CDR3 runs 11 residues. The germline V and J ends were trimmed by 6 bases and 8 bases, with 9 bases remaining between them. The CDR3 bases are TGTGCCAGCAGCCCTAGTGGTACGCAGTATTTT. Its translation is CASSPSGTQYF.

The CDR3 loop reads CASSGQGGTLPNQPQHF. The CDR3, as DNA: TGTGCCAGCAGTGGACAGGGGGGAACCCTCCCGAATCAGCCCCAGCATTTT. This rearrangement joins TRBV2 to TRBJ1-5; 9 bases match TRBD1. Germline CDR1 and CDR2: SNHLY and FYNNEI. This CDR3 has 17 residues. The V gene end was trimmed by 4 bases and the J gene end by 4 bases; junction bases not matched to a gene: 11.

This sequence joins TRBV28 and TRBJ1-1; D is unclear. CDR3 length equals 11 residues. V was shortened by 3 bases and J by 5 bases, with 4 bases between the two germline ends. The germline gives CDR1 MDHEN, CDR2 SYDVKM. The CDR3 loop reads CASSFRTEAFF. The CDR3 DNA reads TGTGCCAGCAGTTTCCGGACTGAAGCTTTCTTT.

V and J are TRBV7-9 and TRBJ2-1, with a possible D match to TRBD2 (6 bases). The germline gives CDR1 SEHNR, CDR2 FQNEAQ (reference sequence). Trimming removed 3 bases at V and 10 bases at J, with 13 bases between. The CDR3 sequence is 13 residues long. The CDR3 DNA follows: TGTGCCAGCAGCTTCATCAGGGCGGGGGAGCAGTTCTTC. Translating gives CASSFIRAGEQFF.

This clone has a count of ten or more. The rearrangement uses TRBV11-2 and TRBJ2-1, with D possibly TRBD2 on 5 matching bases. V lost 4 bases, J lost 9 bases, and 16 bases lay in between. The CDR3 covers 14 residues. Germline CDR1 is SGHAT and CDR2 is FQNNGV. CDR3 nucleotide sequence: TGTGCCAGCAGCTCCGACCTAAAAGGGAGTGAGCAGTTCTTC. Protein product: CASSSDLKGSEQFF.

As for this clone: One end of the junction varies from germline; a read error may be responsible. The chain couples TRBV4-1 to TRBJ2-2; the D gene could be TRBD1 or TRBD2 (6 bases each). This CDR3 is built from 16 residues. CDR1 MGHRA and CDR2 YSYEKL come from the germline V gene. DNA for the CDR3: TGCGCCAGCAGCCAAGTTCCGGGGGCGAACGCCGGGGAGCTGTTTTTT. Protein product: CASSQVPGANAGELFF.